Below, 32 T cell receptor beta chains from the same sample are listed, as sequenced in a study of neurological immune-mediated disorders. Time point of the sample: longitudinal time-point 2. TCRdb analysed the 5' RACE reads with MiXCR anew, one entry per CDR3 protein. The sample carries tens of thousands of distinct CDR3 sequences, around 13% recorded once. Sequenced material: PBMCs. These receptors all stem from a female donor with HTLV-1-associated myelopathy (HAM/TSP).

In its sample, this clonotype was seen many times. The chain has TRBV7-2 and TRBJ2-5; D may correspond to TRBD1 or TRBD2 (5 bases each). Trimming removed 6 bases from V and 5 bases from J, with 7 bases in between. Per the germline V gene, CDR1 is SGHTA and CDR2 is FQGNSA. This CDR3 is built from 11 residues. The CDR3 region has the DNA TGTGCCAGCAGAGAGGGGGAGACCCAGTACTTC. The encoded protein is CASREGETQYF.

This clonotype was detected ten times or more. This chain connects TRBV4-2 to TRBJ2-2; 8 bases line up with TRBD2. CDR1 LGHNA and CDR2 YNFKEQ come from the germline V gene. The CDR3 totals 17 residues. The V segment lost 1 base and the J segment 0 bases; nucleotides outside the gene matches: 4. In DNA, the CDR3 is TGTGCCAGCAGCCAAGCCGGGGGGGGCGCGAACACCGGGGAGCTGTTTTTT. Translated: CASSQAGGGANTGELFF.

This clonotype was observed many times. The V gene is TRBV7-9, the J gene TRBJ1-2; D not certain. There are 17 residues in the CDR3. The germline V gene encodes CDR1 SEHNR and CDR2 FQNEAQ (reference sequence). Trimming pared 1 base from V and 8 bases from J, leaving 23 bases between. The CDR3 DNA is TGTGCCAGCAGCTTAGTCTTGTTCGGGGATATGTCGGGCGGCTACACCTTC. It codes for CASSLVLFGDMSGGYTF.

This clonotype is medium-sized by share. The chain is built from TRBV10-3 and TRBJ1-2; D perhaps matches TRBD1 (5 bases). The CDR3 contains 21 residues. V lost 0 bases and J lost 0, with 26 bases in between. Per the germline V gene, CDR1 is ENHRY and CDR2 is SYGVKD. The CDR3 sequence is CAISESTFLGRVRGSNYGYTF. The CDR3 DNA sequence: TGTGCCATCAGTGAGTCGACGTTCCTTGGCAGGGTGAGGGGATCTAACTATGGCTACACCTTC.

This clonotype was counted at least ten times. The V gene is TRBV29-1, the J gene TRBJ2-6; maybe TRBD2 (5 bases). Germline values: CDR1 SQVTM, CDR2 ANQGSEA. CDR3 length equals 14 residues. V lost 2 bases to trimming and J lost 2 bases, with 7 bases between them. Here the CDR3 DNA reads TGCAGCGTTGAAAGGGAGCCTGGGGCCAACGTCCTGACTTTC. Translation gives CSVEREPGANVLTF.

There are many counts of this clonotype. The V gene is TRBV7-2, the J gene TRBJ2-7, with TRBD1 matching over 9 bases. Germline V gene lookup returns CDR1 SGHTA and CDR2 FQGNSA. The J segment lost 6 bases and the V segment lost 1 base, leaving 7 bases of the junction unmatched. The CDR3 contains 15 residues. The CDR3 DNA follows: TGTGCCAGCAGCTTAGTGGGGACAGGGCCCCTCGAGCAGTACTTC. It specifies CASSLVGTGPLEQYF.

The chain has TRBV9 and TRBJ2-6; D is perhaps TRBD2 (5 bases). V was trimmed by 0 bases and J by 5 bases, leaving 9 bases between them. Germline V gives CDR1 SGDLS, CDR2 YYNGEE. The CDR3 has 15 residues. CDR3 sequence (DNA): TGTGCCAGCAGCGTAGCGGACTCCTGGGCCAACGTCCTGACTTTC. Its protein product is CASSVADSWANVLTF.

This clonotype was found a few times. The genes are TRBV19 and TRBJ2-7; perhaps TRBD1 as D (5 bases). Germline V gene sequence: CDR1 LNHDA, CDR2 SQIVND (reference sequence). CDR3 length: 13 amino acids. Trimming removed 3 bases at V and 6 bases at J, with 12 bases between. The CDR3 bases are TGTGCCAGTAGTATTTCAGGGTTCGGCGAGCAGTACTTC. The encoded protein is CASSISGFGEQYF.

This clonotype showed up many times. The V call is TRBV14, the J call TRBJ2-3; TRBD2 agrees at 7 bases. CDR3 length: 15 residues. Per the germline V gene, CDR1 is SGHDN and CDR2 is FVKESK. Trimming took 1 base from V and 3 from J; bases not matched to a gene: 4. Written as DNA, the CDR3 is TGTGCCAGCAGCCAAGTCGGGGGGATAACAGATACGCAGTATTTT. Amino acids: CASSQVGGITDTQYF.

This clonotype has ten or more counts. The chain combines TRBV5-1 with TRBJ1-2; weak D call: TRBD1 (5 bases). In germline, CDR1 is SGHRS, CDR2 YFSETQ. V lost 2 bases and J 7 bases, leaving 15 bases between the germline ends. The CDR3 sequence is 14 residues long. The CDR3 region is CASSFGHLESGYTF. CDR3 sequence (DNA): TGCGCCAGCAGCTTCGGACACCTCGAGAGTGGCTACACCTTC.

Ten or more counts support this clonotype. The germline gene is not matched at one end of the junction; a read error may be the cause. The gene calls are TRBV15 and TRBJ2-7, with D unclear. The germline CDR1 and CDR2 sequences are LNHNV and YYDKDF (reference sequence). This CDR3 region has 13 residues. DNA of the CDR3: TGTGCTACCAGCAGAGACAAGTCCTACGAGCAGTACTTC. This encodes CATSRDKSYEQYF.

This clonotype was picked up many times. J is TRBJ2-4 and V is TRBV28, with 8 positions matching TRBD1. The V gene's germline CDR1 is MDHEN and CDR2 SYDVKM. V shed 1 base and J 7 bases; nucleotides not matched to a gene: 6. The CDR3 extends over 15 amino acids. The CDR3 here is CASSLYAGGTNIQYF. CDR3 sequence (DNA): TGTGCCAGCAGTTTATATGCAGGGGGCACGAACATTCAGTACTTC.

This clonotype was counted ten times or more. The chain employs TRBV10-3 and TRBJ2-7, with 7 bases matching TRBD1. Germline CDR1 ENHRY, CDR2 SYGVKD. Trimming cost V 3 bases and J 5 bases; bases outside gene matches: 4. The CDR3 covers 13 residues. The CDR3 is CAISDRQGDEQYF. Written as DNA, the CDR3 is TGTGCCATCAGTGATCGACAGGGCGACGAGCAGTACTTC.

This clonotype was detected ten times or more. The chain is built from TRBV5-1 and TRBJ2-7; possible D gene TRBD2, 6 bases. The V gene's germline CDR1 is SGHRS and CDR2 YFSETQ. V shed 4 bases and J shed 3 bases, with 17 bases lying between them. This CDR3 contains 15 residues. This CDR3 is CASSPGMGGIYEQYF. DNA of the CDR3: TGCGCCAGCAGCCCAGGTATGGGGGGAATCTACGAGCAGTACTTC. The whole variable domain, remainder taken from reference TRBV5-1 and TRBJ2-7, is KAGVTQTPRYLIKTRGQQVTLSCSPISGHRSVSWYQQTPGQGLQFLFEYFSETQRNKGNFPGRFSGRQFSNSRSEMNVSTLELGDSALYLCASSPGMGGIYEQYFGPGTRLTVT.

This clonotype has a handful of counts. CDR3 amino acids: CASRWGTGSAYEQYF. DNA of the CDR3: TGTGCCAGCAGATGGGGGACAGGGAGCGCCTACGAGCAGTACTTC. This chain uses TRBV2 with TRBJ2-7, with 9 bases lining up with TRBD1. CDR3 length equals 15 residues. V dropped 6 bases and J dropped 2; count of bases not matched to a gene: 8. CDR1 is SNHLY and CDR2 is FYNNEI in the germline V gene.

This clonotype was counted many times. The chain employs TRBV7-9 and TRBJ2-1; 7 nucleotides line up with TRBD2. Germline V gene lookup returns CDR1 SEHNR and CDR2 FQNEAQ (reference sequence). V trimming: 3 bases; J trimming: 5 bases; junction bases outside the gene matches: 1. This CDR3 region has 13 residues. The CDR3 here is CASSLGLHNEQFF. The CDR3 DNA follows: TGTGCCAGCAGCTTGGGACTACACAATGAGCAGTTCTTC.

This clonotype was detected ten times or more. The chain employs TRBV5-6 and TRBJ1-2, with a tentative D call TRBD1 (6 bases). CDR1 is SGHDT and CDR2 is YYEEEE in the germline V gene. This CDR3 spans 13 amino acids. Trimming removed 1 base at V and 4 bases at J, with 8 bases between. The CDR3 coding sequence is TGTGCCAGCAGCTTGCAGGGGCCCTATGGCTACACCTTC. It is translated as CASSLQGPYGYTF.

This clonotype was seen at least ten times. V gene TRBV11-2 combines with J gene TRBJ2-1; D remains unclear. CDR3 length: 12 residues. The V gene's germline CDR1 is SGHAT and CDR2 FQNNGV. V dropped 5 bases and J dropped 11 bases, with 13 bases sitting between them. The CDR3 coding sequence is TGTGCCAGCAGCGCTCCGTACGGTAAGCAGTTCTTC. It is translated as CASSAPYGKQFF.

This clonotype came up many times. The chain employs TRBV5-1 and TRBJ1-1; no definite D call. The CDR3 is made up of 14 amino acids. Trimming left V 0 bases short and J 3 bases short, with 9 bases between. Germline values: CDR1 SGHRS, CDR2 YFSETQ. The CDR3 protein is CASSLVGLYTEAFF. CDR3 nucleotide sequence: TGCGCCAGCAGCTTGGTAGGGCTGTACACTGAAGCTTTCTTT.

For this clonotype: One end of the junction is discordant with germline, which a read error may explain. The rearrangement uses TRBV12-3 or TRBV12-4 and TRBJ2-7; D may be TRBD1 (5 bases). The CDR3 totals 15 residues. The DNA of the CDR3 is TGTGCCAGCAGTTTAGCGGGGTCAGGGCGTAACGAACAGTACTTC. It specifies CASSLAGSGRNEQYF.

The table lists this clonotype with many counts. The J gene is TRBJ2-3, the V gene TRBV11-2; tentatively, D is TRBD1 or TRBD2 (5 bases each). Trimming took off 4 bases at V and 0 bases at J, with 14 bases between the two ends. Germline lookup yields CDR1 SGHAT and CDR2 FQNNGV. CDR3 length: 16 residues. CDR3 DNA: TGTGCCAGCAGCTCAACGGGGCTCCCTAGCACAGATACGCAGTATTTT. Translation: CASSSTGLPSTDTQYF.

This clonotype was seen ten or more times. This chain links TRBV5-1 with TRBJ1-1; D is unresolved. Germline V gene lookup returns CDR1 SGHRS and CDR2 YFSETQ. Trimming removed 5 bases from V and 1 base from J, with 9 bases in between. This CDR3 spans 13 amino acids. The CDR3, as DNA: TGCGCCAGCAGAGTACAGCAGAACACTGAAGCTTTCTTT. Translating gives CASRVQQNTEAFF.

This clonotype was observed many times. The V gene is TRBV9, the J gene TRBJ2-1; 9 bases fit TRBD2. Looked up from germline, CDR1 is SGDLS and CDR2 is YYNGEE. V shed 0 bases and J 10 bases; nucleotides not matched to a gene: 8. CDR3 length: 15 residues. In nucleotides, the CDR3 is TGTGCCAGCAGCGTAGCAACTAGCGGGCTAGGGGAGCAGTTCTTC. Residues: CASSVATSGLGEQFF. The full variable domain, in which reference TRBV9 and TRBJ2-1 provide the parts outside the CDR3, is DSGVTQTPKHLITATGQRVTLRCSPRSGDLSVYWYQQSLDQGLQFLIQYYNGEERAKGNILERFSAQQFPDLHSELNLSSLELGDSALYFCASSVATSGLGEQFFGPGTRLTVL.

The table lists this clonotype with many counts. The chain carries TRBV20-1 and TRBJ2-2; D uncertain. Trimming stripped 1 base from V and 0 bases from J, with 6 bases between. The CDR3 runs to 14 residues. CDR1 is DFQATT, CDR2 SNEGSKA, per germline (reference sequence). CDR3 nucleotides: TGCAGTGCTAGAGGTCGCCCGAACACCGGGGAGCTGTTTTTT. It specifies CSARGRPNTGELFF.

At least ten counts were recorded for this clonotype. The chain employs TRBV12-3 or TRBV12-4 and TRBJ1-3; the D is unclear. Trimming removed 5 bases at V and 0 bases at J, with 14 bases between. The CDR3 runs 16 residues. CDR3 loop: CASSPPGQISGNTIYF. In DNA, the CDR3 is TGTGCCAGCAGTCCTCCCGGGCAGATCTCTGGAAACACCATATATTTT.

This clonotype has a handful of counts. V gene TRBV6-5 combines with J gene TRBJ2-2; D perhaps matches TRBD2 (5 bases). The CDR3 extends over 16 amino acids. Per the germline V gene, CDR1 is MNHEY and CDR2 is SVGAGI. Trimming stripped 2 bases from V and 3 bases from J, with 13 bases between. CDR3 nucleotides: TGTGCCAGCAGTTACCTCGGGGTCTCAGACACCGGGGAGCTGTTTTTT. The encoded protein is CASSYLGVSDTGELFF.

This clonotype was seen at least ten times. The genes are TRBV29-1 and TRBJ2-7; D may match TRBD1 or TRBD2 (5 bases each). Per germline, CDR1 SQVTM and CDR2 ANQGSEA. This CDR3 is built from 13 residues. The V gene lost 4 bases and the J gene lost 2 bases, with 12 bases spanning the gap. CDR3 in DNA: TGCAGCGTTGGTCGGGACGGAGCCTACGAGCAGTACTTC. Residues: CSVGRDGAYEQYF.

This clonotype was recorded a few times. The chain joins TRBV7-8 to TRBJ2-3; 7 bases map to TRBD1. J gave up 2 bases and V 5 bases, and 13 bases lay outside the gene matches. This CDR3 contains 17 residues. Germline V gene data show CDR1 as SGHVS and CDR2 as FQNEAQ. The CDR3 protein is CASSTRDRPRTTDTQYF. In nucleotides, the CDR3 is TGTGCCAGCAGCACTCGGGACAGACCCCGAACCACAGATACGCAGTATTTT. The whole variable domain, remainder taken from reference TRBV7-8 and TRBJ2-3, is GAGVSQSPRYKVAKRGQDVALRCDPISGHVSLFWYQQALGQGPEFLTYFQNEAQLDKSGLPSDRFFAERPEGSVSTLKIQRTQQEDSAVYLCASSTRDRPRTTDTQYFGPGTRLTVL.

The chain employs TRBV18 and TRBJ1-1, with D unresolved. Germline CDR1 is KGHSH and CDR2 is LQKENI. Trimming pared 2 bases from V and 1 base from J, leaving 14 bases between. The CDR3 extends over 16 amino acids. The CDR3 coding sequence is TGTGCCAGCTCACCATCTCCCCCCACAGCGAACACTGAAGCTTTCTTT. The encoded protein is CASSPSPPTANTEAFF.

This clonotype has at least ten counts. The V gene is TRBV5-1, the J gene TRBJ2-2; either TRBD1 or TRBD2 may fit D (5 bases each). This CDR3 spans 15 amino acids. Germline V lookup: CDR1 SGHRS, CDR2 YFSETQ. V lost 4 bases and J 6 bases, leaving 16 bases between the germline ends. The DNA of the CDR3 is TGCGCCAGCAGCCAGGGACGGGCAGATTCCGGGGAGCTGTTTTTT. This codes for CASSQGRADSGELFF.

Many counts were recorded for this clonotype. The chain couples TRBV28 to TRBJ2-7, with D unclear. V lost 10 bases and J 1 base, leaving 8 bases between the germline ends. CDR1 is MDHEN, CDR2 SYDVKM, per germline. The CDR3 totals 11 residues. The CDR3 region has the DNA TGTGCCACCGCGGTTTCCTACGAGCAGTACTTC. Its translation: CATAVSYEQYF.

Ten or more counts support this clonotype. V is TRBV20-1 and J is TRBJ1-2, with D unclear. The V and J ends lost 4 bases and 2 bases respectively, with 11 bases between them. Germline V CDR1 and CDR2: DFQATT, SNEGSKA (reference sequence). The CDR3 covers 13 residues. Here the CDR3 DNA reads TGCAGTGCTATGGATAACAGAAACTATGGCTACACCTTC. Amino acids: CSAMDNRNYGYTF.